The 5 T cell receptor beta chains listed next were all sequenced from one sample in a study of early T cells in non-severe SARS-CoV-2 infection. TCRdb used MiXCR to reprocess the 5' RACE reads, holding one entry per CDR3 protein. Of about 86,000 distinct CDR3 sequences in the sample, approximately 14% are singletons; the top ten hold about 6.7%. Sequenced: whole blood. The receptors were gathered from an adult who was a healthcare worker with PCR-confirmed SARS-CoV-2 infection or an uninfected control (not recorded which).

This clonotype has only a few counts. The V call is TRBV12-3 or TRBV12-4, the J call TRBJ2-2; no reliable D call. This CDR3 region has 14 residues. V was clipped by 1 base and J by 4 bases, with 7 bases between them. CDR3 in DNA: TGTGCCAGCAGTTTAGTACAGCTCACCGGGGAGCTGTTTTTT. Translated: CASSLVQLTGELFF.

V is TRBV3-1 and J is TRBJ2-1; 11 bases are shared with TRBD2. After removal of 4 bases from V and 12 bases from J, the junction contained 14 bases not matched to a gene. There are 16 residues in the CDR3. Looked up from germline, CDR1 is LGHDT and CDR2 is YNNKEL (reference sequence). The CDR3 sequence: CASSRWGTTSGSWQFF. In nucleotides, the CDR3 is TGTGCCAGCAGCCGGTGGGGTACTACTAGCGGGAGTTGGCAGTTCTTC.

This clonotype appeared a few times. This sequence joins TRBV4-1 and TRBJ2-3, with 8 positions matching TRBD2. Germline trimming cut 6 bases from V and 6 bases from J; bases unmatched to any gene: 11. CDR1 is MGHRA, CDR2 YSYEKL, per germline. The length of the CDR3 is 15 residues. This CDR3 reads CASSPAGEGSDTQYF. Written as DNA, the CDR3 is TGCGCCAGCAGTCCAGCGGGAGAGGGGTCGGATACGCAGTATTTT.

There are many counts of this clonotype. The CDR3 nucleotides read TGTGCCAGCAGCCCCCGGGACAGGGCTGGCTACACCTTC. Translated: CASSPRDRAGYTF. The J gene is TRBJ1-2, the V gene TRBV7-9; 9 bases are a match to TRBD1. Germline CDR1 SEHNR, CDR2 FQNEAQ (reference sequence). The CDR3 consists of 13 residues. Losses at the gene ends were 5 bases for V and 7 bases for J; bases not matched to a gene: 5.

The CDR3 spells CASSQDRGGWDYEQYF. CDR3 in DNA: TGCGCCAGCAGCCAAGATCGAGGGGGATGGGACTACGAGCAGTACTTC. The V call is TRBV4-1, the J call TRBJ2-7, with a weak D call TRBD1 (6 bases). Germline assignment: CDR1 MGHRA and CDR2 YSYEKL. The CDR3 totals 16 residues. Between the trimmed V and J ends, which lost 0 bases and 3 bases, there was a span of 15 bases.